The clone carrying this T cell receptor beta chain has a single count. Its matching antigen is unknown. This sample was taken from a study of T cell responses to AZD1222 COVID-19 vaccine. Study in general: Second-dose schedules of about 4 or about 12 weeks were combined.

Regarding the study as a whole: Only a handful of AZD1222 recipients, about six in all, had baseline seropositivity. After two AZD1222 doses, spike-specific TCR breadth and depth rose versus day 0.

Sequenced by immunoSEQ multiplex PCR; TCRdb stores in-frame clones only, minus some. This sample has about 140,000 clones, with 85% to 95% found just once. Trimming stripped 6 bases from V and 8 bases from J, with 8 bases between. The CDR3 is 11 amino acids. Germline lookup yields CDR1 KGHSH and CDR2 LQKENI. This clonotype originated in an adult in good health. The input for sequencing was peripheral blood, taken on day 0 of AZD1222 vaccination. The J gene is TRBJ2-1, the V gene TRBV18; D remains unclear. CDR3 loop: CASSATHEQFF. The CDR3 coding sequence is TGTGCCAGCTCCGCTACTCATGAGCAGTTCTTC.